The 16 T cell receptor beta chains given below trace back to one sample, sequenced in a study of cytomegalovirus exposure and HLA in healthy donors. It was with 60 Vbeta and 13 Jbeta primers that the PCR ran. Produced via immunoSEQ multiplex PCR; TCRdb's table is partial and in-frame only. The sample holds roughly 120,000 clones, 60% to 75% seen once. The sample consisted of PBMCs. These receptors all come from a woman in her forties in good health and CMV-seropositive.

This clone was seen more than once but under ten times. The gene calls are TRBV11-2 and TRBJ2-1; TRBD2 matches 7 bases. J gave up 11 bases and V 5 bases, and 6 bases lay outside the gene matches. Germline V gene data show CDR1 as SGHAT and CDR2 as FQNNGV. The CDR3 has 12 residues. CDR3 nucleotides: TGTGCCAGCAGCGCAATAGCGGGTAAGCAGTTCTTC. This translates into CASSAIAGKQFF.

This clone has a handful of counts. The V gene is TRBV6-4, the J gene TRBJ2-1; 11 bases are shared with TRBD2. The germline V gene encodes CDR1 MRHNA and CDR2 SNTAGT. CDR3 length equals 16 residues. The J segment lost 3 bases and the V segment lost 3 bases, leaving 4 bases of the junction unmatched. The chain's CDR3 is CASSEAGTSGYNEQFF. The CDR3 DNA reads as TGTGCCAGCAGTGAAGCCGGGACTAGCGGCTACAATGAGCAGTTCTTC.

V gene TRBV30 combines with J gene TRBJ1-5; D is ambiguous. CDR1 GTSNPN and CDR2 SVGIG come from the germline V gene (reference sequence). This CDR3 contains 14 residues. V lost 2 bases and J lost 7, with 15 bases in between. CDR3 residues: CAWSPEGFGQPQHF. The CDR3 DNA reads as TGTGCCTGGAGTCCCGAGGGCTTTGGGCAGCCCCAGCATTTT.

CDR3: CSASLGLAGAETQYF. Written as DNA, the CDR3 is TGCAGCGCCTCCTTGGGACTAGCGGGGGCAGAGACCCAGTACTTC. This chain connects TRBV29-1 to TRBJ2-5; 14 bases match TRBD2. Germline CDR1 and CDR2: SQVTM and ANQGSEA. Trimming at V came to 7 bases and at J to 4 bases, leaving 8 bases not matched to a gene. CDR3 length equals 15 residues.

The V gene is TRBV27, the J gene TRBJ2-1; TRBD1 agrees at 10 bases. Germline CDR1 reads MNHEY; CDR2 reads SMNVEV (reference sequence). The ends lost 5 bases at V and 4 bases at J; junction bases unmatched: 11. The CDR3 is 17 residues long. The chain's CDR3 is CASSIVTPGQGYNEQFF. The DNA for the CDR3 is TGTGCCAGCAGTATCGTTACACCGGGACAGGGGTACAATGAGCAGTTCTTC.

This chain links TRBV28 with TRBJ2-1; D not resolved. The germline V gene has CDR1 MDHEN and CDR2 SYDVKM. The CDR3 sequence is 14 residues long. Deletions cut 2 bases from V and 8 bases from J, with 13 bases between. The CDR3 DNA reads TGTGCCAGCAGTTTAAGTGCGCTTAGAGATGAGCAGTTCTTC. Translating it yields CASSLSALRDEQFF. The whole variable domain, filled in from reference TRBV28 and TRBJ2-1, reads DVKVTQSSRYLVKRTGEKVFLECVQDMDHENMFWYRQDPGLGLRLIYFSYDVKMKEKGDIPEGYSVSREKKERFSLILESASTNQTSMYLCASSLSALRDEQFFGPGTRLTVL.

This rearrangement joins TRBV7-2 to TRBJ2-5; D gene unclear. Germline V gene sequence: CDR1 SGHTA, CDR2 FQGNSA. The CDR3 extends over 13 amino acids. Trimming took off 0 bases at V and 3 bases at J, with 5 bases between the two ends. CDR3 nucleotides: TGTGCCAGCAGCTTAGCGGCAGAAGAGACCCAGTACTTC. Translated, it gives CASSLAAEETQYF.

V usage is TRBV6-5 and J usage is TRBJ2-2; D unresolved. CDR1 and CDR2 from the germline V gene are MNHEY and SVGAGI. The V and J ends lost 5 bases and 4 bases respectively, with 5 bases between them. This CDR3 contains 12 residues. The CDR3 region has the DNA TGTGCCAGCAGTCGCGGCACCGGGGAGCTGTTTTTT. Protein product: CASSRGTGELFF.

The chain links TRBV6-1 to TRBJ1-5; D remains ambiguous. Trimming pared 2 bases from V and 0 bases from J, leaving 5 bases between. Germline V gene sequence: CDR1 MNHNS, CDR2 SASEGT. The CDR3 has 14 amino acids. The CDR3 DNA reads as TGTGCCAGCAGTGAACTTAATAGCAATCAGCCCCAGCATTTT. Residues: CASSELNSNQPQHF.

The J gene is TRBJ2-7, the V gene TRBV6-5; 8 nucleotides match TRBD2. Per germline, CDR1 MNHEY and CDR2 SVGAGI. This CDR3 is 14 amino acids long. V gave up 6 bases and J gave up 7 bases; unmatched junction bases: 11. The CDR3 spells CASSRGGPSGEQYF. The CDR3, as DNA: TGTGCCAGCAGCCGGGGGGGGCCTTCCGGGGAGCAGTACTTC.

This clone appeared a few times. The chain employs TRBV7-2 and TRBJ1-5; no clear D gene. V was trimmed by 2 bases and J by 0 bases, leaving 11 bases between them. The germline V gene encodes CDR1 SGHTA and CDR2 FQGNSA. This CDR3 has 16 amino acids. The CDR3 loop is CASSLRRADSNQPQHF. The CDR3 region has the DNA TGTGCCAGCAGCTTAAGGAGGGCTGATAGCAATCAGCCCCAGCATTTT.

This sequence joins TRBV27 and TRBJ2-1; 12 bases agree with TRBD2. From germline, CDR1 is MNHEY and CDR2 SMNVEV (reference sequence). The J segment lost 6 bases and the V segment lost 2 bases, leaving 8 bases of the junction unmatched. The CDR3 spans 17 residues. The DNA for the CDR3 is TGTGCCAGCAGTTTACTTAGGGCTAGCGGGAGGGGCAATGAGCAGTTCTTC. Amino acid sequence: CASSLLRASGRGNEQFF.

This rearrangement joins TRBV9 to TRBJ2-2; perhaps TRBD2 as D (5 bases). Trimming removed 0 bases from V and 3 bases from J, with 12 bases in between. CDR3 length: 16 amino acids. Germline V CDR1 and CDR2: SGDLS, YYNGEE. The CDR3 loop is CASSVGASPDTGELFF. CDR3 in DNA: TGTGCCAGCAGCGTAGGGGCTAGCCCGGACACCGGGGAGCTGTTTTTT.

V is TRBV7-9 and J is TRBJ2-3; 10 bases are a match to TRBD2. Germline V lookup: CDR1 SEHNR, CDR2 FQNEAQ (reference sequence). The CDR3 is made up of 16 amino acids. J lost 0 bases, V lost 3 bases, and 3 bases had no gene match. The CDR3 nucleotides read TGTGCCAGCAGCTTTAGCGGGGGGCTTAGCACAGATACGCAGTATTTT. Translated: CASSFSGGLSTDTQYF.

This clone was seen a few times. The chain is built from TRBV7-9 and TRBJ2-7; 9 positions match TRBD1. In germline, CDR1 is SEHNR, CDR2 FQNEAQ (reference sequence). V was pared by 5 bases and J by 3 bases, with 11 bases of the junction left unmatched. This CDR3 has 16 amino acids. CDR3 sequence: CASSVRDREVRYEQYF. CDR3 bases: TGTGCCAGCAGCGTCCGGGACAGGGAGGTACGCTACGAGCAGTACTTC.

The chain links TRBV10-3 to TRBJ1-5; 9 bases fit TRBD1. J gave up 7 bases and V 4 bases, and 5 bases lay outside the gene matches. Germline values: CDR1 ENHRY, CDR2 SYGVKD. The CDR3 has 14 residues. The CDR3 bases are TGTGCCATCAGTGGGGACAGGGAGTACCAGCCCCAGCATTTT. Its translation is CAISGDREYQPQHF.